This TCR beta chain was captured by sequencing in a study of siplizumab effects on memory and regulatory T cells. Findings and limits, study-wide: On average, about 69% of mappable alloreactive CD4+ clones were Treg-derived under siplizumab, against about 30% in controls. The naive T cell population seemed more diverse than memory cells and seemed a major contributor to the alloresponse. Whether proliferating Tregs in siplizumab cultures suppress was not functionally confirmed. The drug siplizumab significantly decreased the alloreactive sequences that could be traced to unstimulated CD4+ memory cells.

Here immunoSEQ multiplex PCR was the method, and the copy in TCRdb shows in-frame clones only, minus some. The table has over 50,000 clones, around four fifths seen once. The CDR3 has 15 residues. The germline V and J ends were trimmed by 8 bases and 4 bases, with 19 bases remaining between them. The V gene's germline CDR1 is SNHLY and CDR2 FYNNEI. Concerning this clone: What it binds is not known.

J is TRBJ2-3 and V is TRBV2; possibly TRBD2 for D (6 bases). Sequenced material: memory CD4+ T cells sorted from blood. This clonotype originated in a human donor in good health. CDR3 sequence reads: CASGDAGPLADTQYF. The CDR3, as DNA: TGTGCCAGCGGAGACGCGGGGCCCCTCGCAGATACGCAGTATTTT.